In its sample, the clone carrying this T cell receptor beta chain was seen many times. Its cognate antigen is unknown. CDR3 length: 14 residues. Per germline, CDR1 ENHRY and CDR2 SYGVKD. With 3 bases removed from V and 2 bases from J, the gap between germline ends came to 11 bases. Authors' methods: Per-sample TCR counts ranged from about 23,224 to 750,000, median roughly 96,000. MiXCR, applied by TCRdb to the RACE reads, yields one record per CDR3 protein. TCRdb's processing, not the authors' own work, is the source of the V and J calls. The data show approximately 86,000 distinct CDR3 sequences, 11% seen once. These data belong to a study of human T cells and chemical hapten exposure. The study, taken as a whole, reports: Since the donors had alopecia, their immune response may not be the same as that of healthy people.

Time point here: patch test 3, about 24 weeks after DPC sensitization. Treatment specified: therapeutic diphenylcyclopropenone sensitization with weekly scalp DPC. Patch tests were applied only after blood draws. This TCR was recovered from a woman in her twenties or thirties with alopecia areata. Some clones in this sample may be carry-over from other donors' samples. The chain combines TRBV10-3 with TRBJ2-7, with a weak D call TRBD1 (6 bases). Here the sequenced sample was whole blood, taken in connection with sensitization to the hapten diphenylcyclopropenone (DPC). CDR3 residues: CAISDAGATYEQYF. CDR3 in DNA: TGTGCCATCAGTGACGCAGGGGCGACCTACGAGCAGTACTTC.